This record covers a single T cell receptor (beta chain). The data belong to a study of T cell changes during pregnancy in multiple sclerosis. This CDR3 has 14 amino acids. J gave up 7 bases and V 6 bases, and 7 bases lay outside the gene matches. The germline gives CDR1 LNHDA, CDR2 SQIVND (reference sequence). Repertoires were generated with immunoSEQ multiplex PCR, while TCRdb's copy carries only in-frame clones and drops some. Of some 60,000 clones detected, 75% to 95% appear once; the ten largest clones hold roughly 2%. The sample was peripheral blood, taken in the first trimester of pregnancy. This TCR was recovered from a female donor in good health, enrolled as a control in a pregnancy study. V usage is TRBV19 and J usage is TRBJ2-2, with 8 bases identical to TRBD2. The CDR3 region is CASRIGRAGGELFF. The CDR3 nucleotides are TGTGCCAGTAGGATCGGGAGGGCCGGCGGGGAGCTGTTTTTT. Together with reference TRBV19 and TRBJ2-2, the CDR3 gives the full variable domain: DGGITQSPKYLFRKEGQNVTLSCEQNLNHDAMYWYRQDPGQGLRLIYYSQIVNDFQKGDIAEGYSVSREKKESFPLTVTSAQKNPTAFYLCASRIGRAGGELFFGEGSRLTVL.